The text below deals with one T cell receptor (beta chain). Its antigen is still unknown. No much larger clone is present one base from it, and per-base qualities are unavailable. The cohort comprised some 700 healthy bone marrow donors. At the time of sampling, all cohort members were nominally healthy, though unrecorded immune exposures were likely present. Of the approximately 700 cohort members, about 270 had a positive CMV serostatus and approximately 400 had a negative one, while no CMV serostatus was recorded for the donor. Every donor gave a peripheral blood sample, and the peripheral blood mononuclear cells from that sample were used for TCR beta sequencing. Genomic DNA was extracted from the blood cell samples with the Qiagen DNeasy Blood Extraction Kit. The sample belongs to a study of cytomegalovirus exposure and HLA in healthy donors listed by TCRdb under 2017. As for the study more broadly: An earlier analysis of fewer than 750 of the donors reported about 300 Gb of sequence data and about 120 million unique TCR beta sequences obtained from about 180 million T cells. Of the roughly 400 genotyped donors, 81% were placed in the genetic ancestry cluster associated with self-reported Caucasian donors. Because of strong linkage in the cohort, roughly 5 DR-DQ haplotypes were treated as single units for association and clustering. In the later analysis, no new phenotypic data were used to find candidate immune exposures; instead, reliance was placed on TCR beta sequences and their occurrence across donors. About 300 gigabases of sequencing data and around 85 million unique TCR sequences made up an early release that covered 500 to 650 HLA-typed donors. A later genetic analysis took genome-wide SNP genotypes for 398 of the 666 donors and used that subset as a discovery cohort. A separate validation cohort of roughly 120 different subjects was used in addition to the roughly 700-subject first cohort. The aim of the study was to test whether cataloging public T cell receptors could identify signatures of past pathogen exposure. All discovery cohort repertoires had been generated using a single sequencing platform. HLA typing included class I and class II loci at four-digit resolution. The number of donors typed differed by locus, with roughly 620-640 for A, B, C, DRB1 and DQB1, around 560 for DQA1, over 600 for DPA1, and about 450 for DPB1. To study patterns of TCR occurrence, a later analysis re-analyzed previously published TCR beta repertoires from 500 to 850 donors and added high-resolution HLA genotyping. To decide whether each TCR beta V gene segment behaved as functional or pseudogenic, an earlier analysis of approximately 620 of the donors relied on high-throughput TCR beta sequencing. The study combined high-throughput TCR immunosequencing, statistical association of individual TCRs with disease status, and machine learning to predict cytomegalovirus infection status. The study used immunosequencing to profile the T cell repertoires of approximately 630 subjects and linked those repertoires to cytomegalovirus serostatus. Across around 400 genotyped donors of the cohort, an average of about 240,000 unique TCR beta nucleotide sequences per donor were sequenced, and roughly 18% of those sequences were non-productive. Donor age, sex, ethnicity and CMV serostatus were collected together with the repertoire data. Broader findings and caveats from the paper: HLA typing was unavailable for some donors at each locus, so association tests used only the typed subset. Most TCR sequences were seen in very few donors, while some public TCRs were found in many individuals. A later analysis associated approximately 17,000 TCR beta sequences with specific HLA alleles at a false discovery rate of 0.05. In vitro tests confirmed that a few of the cytomegalovirus-associated TCR beta chains recognize cytomegalovirus antigens. About 17 rarely observed V segments, including chromosome 9 orphons, were excluded from the earlier analysis of just under 600 of the donors because counts were too low. Roughly uniform sequencing depth across donors was assumed in presence/absence analyses, although this assumption may not hold. The study listed 150 to 200 TCR beta chains as associated with cytomegalovirus. A further reported finding was that TCR beta sequences accurately predicted the HLA-A and HLA-B alleles for most subjects in the first cohort. Only TCR beta chains were sequenced in this cohort, and the absence of alpha or paired-chain data limited detectable features. A later analysis found that most CMV-associated TCR beta chains appeared HLA-restricted, with HLA associations seemingly driven largely by CMV exposure. The 87-base-pair reads could not distinguish some IMGT-functional V segments, including TRBV6-2 and TRBV6-3, so those segments were excluded. Several of the top co-occurrence clusters appeared to be linked to parvovirus B19, influenza, CMV and Epstein-Barr virus, according to a later analysis. Linkage disequilibrium might explain the correlated functional status among segregating V segments, but an unknown experimental factor could not be excluded. An earlier analysis of approximately 540 of the donors showed that most TCR beta V segments appeared in productive rearrangements either about 87% or about 30% of the time, which broadly matched IMGT annotations. For the cohort, immune exposure information was limited to CMV serostatus. When HLA alleles, especially DR and DQ, strongly co-occurred, TCR associations were difficult to assign to individual alleles. A later analysis found that TCR association rates varied across HLA loci, with DRB1 alleles showing the most associated TCRs and HLA-C alleles the fewest. According to the authors, the approach could potentially be generalized to other disease states and immunological phenotypes. A later analysis found that HLA-associated TCR beta chains were more clonally expanded and had lower generation probabilities than equally common non-associated chains. The classifier was reported to diagnose cytomegalovirus status with high specificity and sensitivity in both the original and validation cohorts. In a later genetic analysis, fewer N-insertions in productive TCRs were reported among donors in an Asian-associated ancestry cluster than the roughly 700-donor mean. A later genetic analysis associated a missense DCLRE1C variant with V-gene and J-gene trimming of TCR beta chains, and an independent cohort replicated the association. A group of highly shared sequence variants was considered likely to be a technical artifact of the sequencing pipeline.

Preparation of the library involved the immunoSEQ multiplex PCR assay. A mixture of 60 forward primers for TCR Vbeta segments and 13 reverse primers for TCR Jbeta segments was used in the multiplex PCR. The CDR3 region of rearranged TCR beta genes was amplified from genomic DNA with a multiplex PCR assay. The Illumina HiSeq System was used to sequence the amplified TCR beta libraries as 87-base-pair reads. The published analysis was carried out like this. A later analysis counted about 80 million unique TCR beta chains across the 666 repertoires, and roughly 9.9 million of these chains were shared by at least two donors. Raw reads were error-corrected and collapsed into unique sequences by a nearest-neighbor algorithm in which closely related sequences were merged to remove PCR and sequencing errors. CDR3 sequences were aligned to IMGT reference sequences to assign V, D and J gene segments. For a sequence to be retained, a match of at least six nucleotides to both a V gene segment and a J gene segment was required. A rearrangement counted as productive if the CDR3 had no stop codons and remained in frame with V and J, and every other rearrangement counted as non-productive. CDR3 was defined according to IMGT convention as the region running from the second conserved V-encoded cysteine to the conserved J-encoded phenylalanine. The earlier analysis of a few hundred of the donors excluded sequences that lacked an unambiguous match to a single V gene segment. In an earlier analysis of some 590 of the donors, V segments were called functional above 56.7% productive rearrangements and were called segregating when the between-donor standard deviation exceeded 5%. A statistical classification framework was developed to diagnose cytomegalovirus status using the catalog of TCR beta chain sequences. In a later analysis, TCR nucleotide sequences were compared against IMGT/GENE-DB human TR gene sequences so that V and J genes could be assigned. A later analysis assigned CDR3 sequences and most-parsimonious VDJ recombination scenarios with the TCRdist pipeline. In a later analysis, every TCR beta chain was defined by the combination of its CDR3 amino acid sequence and its V-gene family, and reads without a unique V-gene family were dropped. As a way to deal with suspected cross-contamination and a sequencing artifact, a later analysis dropped under 600 nucleotide sequences that were highly shared and had low generation probability. A later analysis calculated a clonal expansion index for each public chain from normalized within-repertoire ranks of inferred template counts. In a later analysis, generation probabilities were computed using a VDJ recombination model fitted to out-of-frame rearrangements, and the results were checked against IGoR. In a later analysis, TCR-TCR, TCR-HLA and TCR-CMV co-occurrence was scored with hypergeometric tests, and a repertoire-size bias correction was applied to TCR pairs. A later analysis estimated false discovery rates by permuting HLA or CMV assignments 20 times. In a later analysis, co-occurring TCRs were grouped using DBSCAN, and TCRdist sequence similarity was added for clustering within HLA-allele-positive subsets. Repertoires with fewer than 30,000 or more than 120,000 public chains, plus five repertoires with anomalous nucleotide sharing, were excluded from co-occurrence clustering. Imported from immuneACCESS, the table was reduced by TCRdb to in-frame sequences with V and J called. These copies leave out some clones; in studies compared against another copy, an unresolved V gene accounts for under half, and the cause of the remainder is not known. V, J and clone size reflect that table, while D and trimming were determined from the DNA. The sample table lists about 150,000 clones, around three quarters of them with a count of one. Over 4% of the sample is in the top ten clones.

There are 18 amino acids in the CDR3, from cysteine to phenylalanine inclusive. Only the CDR3 part of the read is kept: 54 bases, read in frame from the first base. After removal of 3 bases from V and 1 base from J, the junction retains 15 bases not matched to a gene. The germline V gene yields SGHTS for CDR1 and YDEGEE for CDR2. Sample: PBMCs. The receptor was derived from a man under 40 in good health. The rearranged segments are TRBV5-8 and TRBJ2-7; 8 bases in between match TRBD1. The DNA is TGTGCCAGCAGCTCGCCTGGCCAGGGGGCTATTTGGTCCTACGAGCAGTACTTC. Protein translation: CASSSPGQGAIWSYEQYF. Where the CDR3 stops, the reference TRBV5-8 and TRBJ2-7 genes take over; the full variable domain is EAGVTQSPTHLIKTRGQQATLRCSPISGHTSVYWYQQALGLGLQFLLWYDEGEERNRGNFPPRFSGRQFPNYSSELNVNALELEDSALYLCASSSPGQGAIWSYEQYFGPGTRLTVT.